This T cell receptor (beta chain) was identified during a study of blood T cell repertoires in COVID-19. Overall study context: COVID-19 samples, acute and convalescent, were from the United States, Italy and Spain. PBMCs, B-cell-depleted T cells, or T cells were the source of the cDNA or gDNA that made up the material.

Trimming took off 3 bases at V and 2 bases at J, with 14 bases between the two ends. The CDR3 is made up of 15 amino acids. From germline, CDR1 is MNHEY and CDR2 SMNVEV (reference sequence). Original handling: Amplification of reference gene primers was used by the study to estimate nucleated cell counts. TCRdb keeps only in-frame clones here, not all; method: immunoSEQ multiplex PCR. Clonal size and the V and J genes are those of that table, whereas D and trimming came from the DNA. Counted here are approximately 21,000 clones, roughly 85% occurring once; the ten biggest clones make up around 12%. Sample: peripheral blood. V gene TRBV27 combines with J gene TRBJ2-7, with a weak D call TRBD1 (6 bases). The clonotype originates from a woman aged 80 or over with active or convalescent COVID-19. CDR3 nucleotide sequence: TGTGCCAGCAGTTTTCGACCGGACAGCACCTACGAGCAGTACTTC. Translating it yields CASSFRPDSTYEQYF.